This T cell receptor (beta chain) was retrieved from a study of read filtering for tumor transcriptome and immune sequencing. From around 0.4 ug of RNA, a library with molecular barcoded alpha/delta and beta/gamma adaptors was made. TCRdb re-derived calls from the reads in MiXCR, one entry per CDR3 protein. The sample records 130,000 or so distinct CDR3 sequences, roughly an eighth being singletons. This clonotype was found many times. CDR3 length: 15 residues. Germline V gene lookup returns CDR1 LGHDT and CDR2 YNNKEL (reference sequence). After removal of 4 bases from V and 2 bases from J, the junction contained 6 bases not matched to a gene.

Source material: a population of CD138-negative cells sorted from bone marrow. The receptor's source is a donor over 35 with multiple myeloma. The rearrangement links TRBV3-1 to TRBJ2-7, with TRBD1 matching 9 bases. The CDR3 loop is CASSRRDRDTYEQYF. CDR3 in DNA: TGTGCCAGCAGCCGCCGGGACAGGGATACCTACGAGCAGTACTTC.